This entry describes one T cell receptor beta chain. Its antigen is currently unknown. This entry is derived from a study of blood T cells in healthy people across ages. Study results and caveats: Researchers judged that diversity estimates from one million T cells fell short of true values.

Between the trimmed V and J ends, which lost 2 bases and 2 bases, there was a span of 12 bases. This CDR3 region has 16 residues. The germline gives CDR1 SGHAT, CDR2 FQNNGV. A second PCR, run for about 7 to 11 cycles, used a sample-barcoded 5' primer plus a J-beta primer mix. One entry per CDR3 protein results from TCRdb running MiXCR on the 5' RACE reads. Of roughly 700,000 distinct CDR3 sequences in the sample, about half were seen once. Each sample provided at least 6 micrograms of extracted total RNA. The material sequenced was blood. This chain connects TRBV11-2 to TRBJ2-2; possible D gene TRBD1, 6 bases. The source of this sequence is a woman aged 60 to 75 in good health. This CDR3 is CASSLIGQTNTGELFF. For the CDR3, the DNA is TGTGCCAGCAGCTTAATTGGACAGACAAACACCGGGGAGCTGTTTTTT.